The 32 T cell receptor beta chains reported below all come from one sample, sequenced in a study of graft-versus-host responses after intestinal transplantation. Antigen specificity for these receptors is unknown. Method: immunoSEQ multiplex PCR; TCRdb's copy keeps in-frame clones and lacks some. The sample holds around 90,000 clones, roughly 92% seen once. The sequenced sample was unstimulated CD4+ T cells sorted from spleen or lymph node cells, obtained before intestinal transplant. Every receptor here comes from a human donor who received an intestinal transplant.

The gene calls are TRBV19 and TRBJ1-5; no clear D. V was cut by 7 bases and J by 2 bases, with 6 bases left in between. The CDR3 sequence is 12 residues long. CDR1 is LNHDA, CDR2 SQIVND, per germline (reference sequence). The CDR3 is CASTEGNQPQHF. In DNA, the CDR3 is TGTGCCAGTACTGAGGGCAATCAGCCCCAGCATTTT.

The V gene is TRBV7-6, the J gene TRBJ2-1, with a possible D match to TRBD1 (6 bases). The CDR3 has 14 residues. V gave up 2 bases and J gave up 6 bases, with 11 bases separating them. Germline assignment: CDR1 SGHVS and CDR2 FNYEAQ. The CDR3 loop is CASSLSVQGNEQFF. The CDR3 DNA reads TGTGCCAGCAGCTTAAGTGTACAGGGCAATGAGCAGTTCTTC.

The chain joins TRBV11-1 to TRBJ2-3, with 13 bases aligning to TRBD2. Germline loops: CDR1 SGHAT, CDR2 FQDESV (reference sequence). The trim removed 5 bases at V and 5 bases at J, leaving 7 bases unmatched. This CDR3 comprises 16 residues. The CDR3 is CASSPGLAGIQDTQYF. The CDR3 DNA reads TGTGCCAGCAGCCCGGGACTAGCGGGAATACAAGATACGCAGTATTTT. The full variable domain, completed using reference TRBV11-1 and TRBJ2-3, is EAEVAQSPRYKITEKSQAVAFWCDPISGHATLYWYRQILGQGPELLVQFQDESVVDDSQLPKDRFSAERLKGVDSTLKIQPAELGDSAMYLCASSPGLAGIQDTQYFGPGTRLTVL.

The gene calls are TRBV4-2 and TRBJ2-7, with D perhaps matching TRBD2 (5 bases). This CDR3 has 16 amino acids. Per germline, CDR1 LGHNA and CDR2 YNFKEQ. V lost 0 bases to trimming and J lost 7 bases, with 19 bases between them. The CDR3 DNA sequence: TGTGCCAGCAGCCAAGATTTGTCTAGCCTGGCTGGAGAGCAGTACTTC. Its protein product is CASSQDLSSLAGEQYF.

The chain uses TRBV5-1 and TRBJ2-5; weak D call: TRBD1 (5 bases). The CDR3 runs 13 residues. Looked up from germline, CDR1 is SGHRS and CDR2 is YFSETQ. Trimming pared 2 bases from V and 5 bases from J, leaving 10 bases between. The CDR3, as DNA: TGCGCCAGCAGCTTACAGGCTGAGGAGACCCAGTACTTC. It encodes CASSLQAEETQYF.

The rearrangement uses TRBV4-1 and TRBJ2-5; D not resolved. In germline, CDR1 is MGHRA, CDR2 YSYEKL. Between the trimmed V and J ends, which lost 0 bases and 5 bases, there was a span of 10 bases. CDR3 size: 14 residues. CDR3 in DNA: TGCGCCAGCAGCCAAGATGCGGCCGTCGAGACCCAGTACTTC. Translating gives CASSQDAAVETQYF.

This rearrangement joins TRBV28 to TRBJ2-1; 9 bases map to TRBD1. The CDR3 has 15 residues. V lost 5 bases and J lost 6; bases outside the gene matches: 8. Germline V gene lookup returns CDR1 MDHEN and CDR2 SYDVKM. DNA for the CDR3: TGTGCCAGCAGTCGTCCCGGGACAGGGTTCAATGAGCAGTTCTTC. Amino acid sequence: CASSRPGTGFNEQFF.

CDR3 amino acids: CASSPRGQRNQPQHF. The CDR3 DNA follows: TGTGCCAGCAGTCCTCGGGGACAACGCAATCAGCCCCAGCATTTT. This chain uses TRBV6-5 with TRBJ1-5; perhaps TRBD1 as D (6 bases). The CDR3 consists of 15 residues. The germline CDR1 and CDR2 sequences are MNHEY and SVGAGI. Trimming stripped 5 bases from V and 2 bases from J, with 13 bases between.

This clone was counted a single time. The genes are TRBV5-1 and TRBJ1-6, with a weak D call TRBD1 (5 bases). Trimming stripped 0 bases from V and 5 bases from J, with 12 bases between. Germline lookup yields CDR1 SGHRS and CDR2 YFSETQ. This CDR3 is built from 16 residues. CDR3 DNA sequence: TGCGCCAGCAGCTTGGCCAGGCAGGGCCATAATTCACCCCTCCACTTT. This gives the protein CASSLARQGHNSPLHF.

The chain uses TRBV7-6 and TRBJ1-1; D not resolved. This CDR3 region has 13 residues. CDR1 is SGHVS and CDR2 is FNYEAQ in the germline V gene. Trimming cost V 1 base and J 9 bases, with 12 bases left between them. The CDR3, as DNA: TGTGCCAGCAGCTTAGTACCAGCGAGGAAAGCTTTCTTT. Translated: CASSLVPARKAFF.

V is TRBV5-1 and J is TRBJ2-1, with a possible D match to TRBD1 (6 bases). The CDR3 runs to 16 residues. V lost 5 bases to trimming and J lost 3 bases, with 18 bases between them. Germline CDR1 is SGHRS and CDR2 is YFSETQ. CDR3 region: CASSGGGGRGYNEQFF. The CDR3 DNA is TGCGCCAGCAGTGGTGGTGGGGGCAGAGGCTACAATGAGCAGTTCTTC.

The chain recombines TRBV27 with TRBJ2-7; D is perhaps TRBD1 (5 bases). Germline V gives CDR1 MNHEY, CDR2 SMNVEV (reference sequence). The V end was cut by 4 bases, the J end by 2 bases, with 12 bases between. This CDR3 comprises 14 residues. The CDR3 protein is CASSSPGHPYEQYF. In DNA form, the CDR3 reads TGTGCCAGCAGTTCCCCAGGACACCCCTACGAGCAGTACTTC.

The CDR3 DNA sequence: TGTGCCACCAGGACAATGCGAGCGGGACCGTCGACCTCCTACAATGAGCAGTTCTTC. Translation gives CATRTMRAGPSTSYNEQFF. This chain links TRBV15 with TRBJ2-1, with TRBD2 matching over 7 bases. This CDR3 is 19 amino acids long. From germline, CDR1 is LNHNV and CDR2 YYDKDF (reference sequence). The V gene end was trimmed by 6 bases and the J gene end by 0 bases; junction bases not matched to a gene: 17.

V and J are TRBV15 and TRBJ1-5; D might be TRBD1 (5 bases). With 1 base removed from V and 3 bases from J, the gap between germline ends came to 10 bases. CDR3 length equals 15 residues. In germline, CDR1 is LNHNV, CDR2 YYDKDF (reference sequence). The CDR3 DNA reads TGTGCCACCAGCAGAGGAACAGGACCCAATCAGCCCCAGCATTTT. Its protein is CATSRGTGPNQPQHF.

The chain combines TRBV7-9 with TRBJ1-2, with 12 bases lining up with TRBD1. Germline values: CDR1 SEHNR, CDR2 FQNEAQ (reference sequence). The CDR3 has 15 amino acids. V shed 5 bases and J 2 bases; nucleotides not matched to a gene: 3. The CDR3 protein is CASSLGQGANYGYTF. In DNA form, the CDR3 reads TGTGCCAGCAGCCTGGGACAGGGGGCAAACTATGGCTACACCTTC.

The chain combines TRBV7-7 with TRBJ2-1; 15 bases agree with TRBD2. The CDR3 totals 15 residues. The V segment lost 3 bases and the J segment 8 bases; nucleotides outside the gene matches: 2. CDR1 and CDR2 from the germline V gene are SSHAT and FNYEAQ (reference sequence). CDR3 DNA: TGTGCCAGCAGCTTCGGGACTAGCGGGAGGTATGAGCAGTTCTTC. This sequence encodes CASSFGTSGRYEQFF.

The rearrangement joins TRBV5-1 to TRBJ2-7; 8 nucleotides align to TRBD1. The CDR3 spans 14 residues. The V segment lost 4 bases and the J segment 5 bases; nucleotides outside the gene matches: 8. CDR1 is SGHRS, CDR2 YFSETQ, per germline. CDR3 loop: CASSPATGEDEQYF. The CDR3 bases are TGCGCCAGCAGCCCCGCGACAGGGGAGGACGAGCAGTACTTC.

The chain is built from TRBV28 and TRBJ1-5, with D possibly being TRBD1 (5 bases). This CDR3 has 16 residues. Between the trimmed V and J ends, which lost 6 bases and 5 bases, there was a span of 20 bases. The germline CDR1 and CDR2 sequences are MDHEN and SYDVKM. The CDR3 DNA reads as TGTGCCAGCAGCGAGGTAGGGTCAGGGTTCGATCAGCCCCAGCATTTT. Amino acids: CASSEVGSGFDQPQHF.

The rearrangement uses TRBV5-4 and TRBJ2-3, with D perhaps given as TRBD1 or TRBD2 (5 bases each). This CDR3 contains 17 residues. Deletions cut 0 bases from V and 1 base from J, with 15 bases between. Germline V gene lookup returns CDR1 SGHNT and CDR2 YYREEE (reference sequence). The CDR3 sequence is CASSLGAGTSGTDTQYF. DNA of the CDR3: TGTGCCAGCAGCTTGGGTGCAGGGACGTCCGGCACAGATACGCAGTATTTT.

This CDR3 reads CASSVAPGAGAVGYGNTIYF. The CDR3 DNA is TGTGCCAGCAGCGTAGCTCCCGGGGCAGGGGCTGTGGGTTACGGAAACACCATATATTTT. J is TRBJ1-3 and V is TRBV9, with D perhaps matching TRBD1 (6 bases). The V end lost 0 bases, the J end lost 4 bases, and 26 bases lay between the germline ends. CDR3 length: 20 residues. CDR1 and CDR2 (germline): SGDLS, YYNGEE.

The chain couples TRBV7-8 to TRBJ2-7, with 8 bases fitting TRBD2. Unmatched junction bases numbered 16, after V lost 7 bases and J lost 2 bases. Germline CDR1 is SGHVS and CDR2 is FQNEAQ. This CDR3 comprises 17 residues. Here the CDR3 DNA reads TGTGCCAGCACCCCTCTACCCCAGGGACTAGTTGCCTACGAGCAGTACTTC. This encodes CASTPLPQGLVAYEQYF.

The V call is TRBV18, the J call TRBJ2-3, with D hard to call. The germline V and J ends were trimmed by 2 bases and 1 base, with 7 bases remaining between them. CDR3 length: 14 residues. Germline CDR1 reads KGHSH; CDR2 reads LQKENI. DNA of the CDR3: TGTGCCAGCTCACCATCCGGAGGCACAGATACGCAGTATTTT. This encodes CASSPSGGTDTQYF. Full variable domain (remainder filled in from reference TRBV18 and TRBJ2-3): NAGVMQNPRHLVRRRGQEARLRCSPMKGHSHVYWYRQLPEEGLKFMVYLQKENIIDESGMPKERFSAEFPKEGPSILRIQQVVRGDSAAYFCASSPSGGTDTQYFGPGTRLTVL.

The chain carries TRBV6-1 and TRBJ2-3; D unclear. This CDR3 comprises 11 residues. Trimming left V 4 bases short and J 7 bases short, with 6 bases between. The germline V gene encodes CDR1 MNHNS and CDR2 SASEGT. CDR3 nucleotides: TGTGCCAGCAGTGTAAGTCATACGCAGTATTTT. The encoded protein is CASSVSHTQYF.

The chain joins TRBV25-1 to TRBJ2-7, with D possibly being TRBD2 (6 bases). The V gene's germline CDR1 is MGHDK and CDR2 SYGVNS. Trimming took 2 bases from V and 2 from J, leaving 10 bases between them. The CDR3 length is 14 residues. DNA of the CDR3: TGTGCCAGCAGTGAACAGGGACTTCCCTACGAGCAGTACTTC. The encoded protein is CASSEQGLPYEQYF.

The V call is TRBV25-1, the J call TRBJ2-1, with D unresolved. This CDR3 contains 13 residues. The germline V gene encodes CDR1 MGHDK and CDR2 SYGVNS. V gave up 4 bases and J gave up 6 bases, with 10 bases separating them. CDR3 protein: CASSARGLNEQFF. CDR3 DNA: TGTGCCAGCAGTGCGCGCGGCCTCAATGAGCAGTTCTTC.

As to this clone: In the same sample, other DNA sequences code for this CDR3. V usage is TRBV18 and J usage is TRBJ1-1; 7 bases agree with TRBD1. V shed 6 bases, J shed 1 base, and the junction held 11 bases outside the gene matches. The CDR3 runs to 16 residues. CDR1 and CDR2 from the germline V gene are KGHSH and LQKENI. The CDR3 DNA reads as TGTGCCAGCTCTTCGGGAGGGGGCATTCAGAACACTGAAGCTTTCTTT. Amino acids: CASSSGGGIQNTEAFF.

This clone occurred once. This sequence joins TRBV6-6 and TRBJ2-7; 8 bases are shared with TRBD2. The CDR3 loop spans 14 amino acids. In germline, CDR1 is MNHNY, CDR2 SVGAGI (reference sequence). V lost 2 bases, J lost 3 bases, and 3 bases stayed unmatched. CDR3 sequence (DNA): TGTGCCAGCAGTTACGGTACTAGCGGCTACGAGCAGTACTTC. This translates into CASSYGTSGYEQYF.

The chain combines TRBV9 with TRBJ1-1; D may be TRBD1 (5 bases). Between the trimmed V and J ends, which lost 0 bases and 6 bases, there was a span of 15 bases. The CDR3 contains 15 residues. Germline V gene sequence: CDR1 SGDLS, CDR2 YYNGEE. The CDR3 reads CASSVDGAPEAEAFF. The CDR3 coding sequence is TGTGCCAGCAGCGTAGATGGGGCGCCGGAGGCTGAAGCTTTCTTT.

The chain employs TRBV5-1 and TRBJ2-3, with D perhaps TRBD2 (6 bases). The CDR3 covers 15 residues. CDR1 SGHRS and CDR2 YFSETQ come from the germline V gene. V lost 0 bases to trimming and J lost 4 bases, with 12 bases between them. In DNA, the CDR3 is TGCGCCAGCAGCTTGGATGCGGGAATGGCAGATACGCAGTATTTT. Protein sequence: CASSLDAGMADTQYF.

The rearrangement links TRBV29-1 to TRBJ2-1; 10 positions agree with TRBD2. CDR1 is SQVTM, CDR2 ANQGSEA, per germline. The CDR3 runs 13 residues. V shed 8 bases, J shed 6 bases, and the junction held 7 bases outside the gene matches. The CDR3: CSTQREGLNEQFF. In DNA, the CDR3 is TGCAGCACCCAGCGGGAGGGCCTCAATGAGCAGTTCTTC.

J is TRBJ2-5 and V is TRBV5-4; a possible D gene is TRBD2 (6 bases). V lost 4 bases to trimming and J lost 5 bases, with 12 bases between them. From germline, CDR1 is SGHNT and CDR2 YYREEE (reference sequence). The CDR3 consists of 13 residues. The CDR3 loop is CASSPGTRETQYF. The CDR3 nucleotides read TGTGCCAGCAGCCCCGGGACTCGGGAGACCCAGTACTTC. Together with reference TRBV5-4 and TRBJ2-5, the CDR3 gives the full variable domain: ETGVTQSPTHLIKTRGQQVTLRCSSQSGHNTVSWYQQALGQGPQFIFQYYREEENGRGNFPPRFSGLQFPNYSSELNVNALELDDSALYLCASSPGTRETQYFGPGTRLLVL.

In nucleotides, the CDR3 is TGTGCCAGCATCGTGTCGCAGAGCTCCTACGAGCAGTACTTC. Protein sequence: CASIVSQSSYEQYF. V and J are TRBV6-6 and TRBJ2-7; D unresolved. V gave up 7 bases and J gave up 0 bases, with 13 bases separating them. Per the germline V gene, CDR1 is MNHNY and CDR2 is SVGAGI (reference sequence). The CDR3 has 14 residues.